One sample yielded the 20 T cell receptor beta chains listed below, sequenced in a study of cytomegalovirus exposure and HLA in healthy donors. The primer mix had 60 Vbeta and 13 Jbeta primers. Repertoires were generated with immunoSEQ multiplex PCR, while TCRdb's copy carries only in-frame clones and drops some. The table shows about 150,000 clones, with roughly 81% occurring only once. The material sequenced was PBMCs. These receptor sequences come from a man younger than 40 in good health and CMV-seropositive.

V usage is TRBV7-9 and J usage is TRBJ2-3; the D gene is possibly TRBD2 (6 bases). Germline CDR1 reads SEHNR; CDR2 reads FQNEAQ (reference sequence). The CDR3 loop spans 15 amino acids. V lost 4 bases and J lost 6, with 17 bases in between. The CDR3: CASSSASAPRDTQYF. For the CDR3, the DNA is TGTGCCAGCAGCTCAGCTAGCGCCCCGCGGGATACGCAGTATTTT.

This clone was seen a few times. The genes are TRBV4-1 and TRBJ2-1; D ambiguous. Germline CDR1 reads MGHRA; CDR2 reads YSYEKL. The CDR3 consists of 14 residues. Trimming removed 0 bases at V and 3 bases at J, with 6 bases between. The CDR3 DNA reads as TGCGCCAGCAGCCAAGAAACACACTACAATGAGCAGTTCTTC. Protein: CASSQETHYNEQFF.

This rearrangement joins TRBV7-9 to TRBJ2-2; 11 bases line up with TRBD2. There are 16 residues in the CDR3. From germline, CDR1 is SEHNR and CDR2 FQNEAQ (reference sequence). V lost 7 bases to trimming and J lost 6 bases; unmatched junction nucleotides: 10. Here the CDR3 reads CASKPRTSGSSGELFF. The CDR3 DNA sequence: TGTGCCAGCAAGCCCCGAACTAGCGGGAGTTCCGGGGAGCTGTTTTTT.

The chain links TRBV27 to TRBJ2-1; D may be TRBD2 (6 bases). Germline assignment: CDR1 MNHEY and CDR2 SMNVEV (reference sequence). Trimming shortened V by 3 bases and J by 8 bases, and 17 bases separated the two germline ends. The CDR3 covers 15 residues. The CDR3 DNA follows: TGTGCCAGCAGTTTTAATCGGGACTCAAGAGATGAGCAGTTCTTC. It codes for CASSFNRDSRDEQFF.

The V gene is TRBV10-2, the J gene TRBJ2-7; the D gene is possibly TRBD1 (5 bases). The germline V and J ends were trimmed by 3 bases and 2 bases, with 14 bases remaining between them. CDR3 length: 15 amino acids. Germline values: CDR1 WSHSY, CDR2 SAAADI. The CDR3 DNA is TGCGCCAGCAGTGAAAGTATACAGGCGGCCTACGAGCAGTACGTC. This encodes CASSESIQAAYEQYV.

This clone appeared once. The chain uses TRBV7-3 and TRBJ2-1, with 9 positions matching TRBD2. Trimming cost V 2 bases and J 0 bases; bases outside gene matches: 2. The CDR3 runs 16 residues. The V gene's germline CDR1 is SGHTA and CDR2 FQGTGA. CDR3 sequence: CASSLVSGSSYNEQFF. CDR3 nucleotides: TGTGCCAGCAGCTTAGTTAGCGGGAGCTCCTACAATGAGCAGTTCTTC.

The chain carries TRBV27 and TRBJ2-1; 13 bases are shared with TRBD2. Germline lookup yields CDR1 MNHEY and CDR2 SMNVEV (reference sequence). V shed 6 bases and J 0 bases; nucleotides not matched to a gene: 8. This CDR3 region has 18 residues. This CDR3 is CASRPGLAGFSSYNEQFF. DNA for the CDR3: TGTGCCAGCAGGCCGGGACTAGCGGGATTCAGCTCCTACAATGAGCAGTTCTTC.

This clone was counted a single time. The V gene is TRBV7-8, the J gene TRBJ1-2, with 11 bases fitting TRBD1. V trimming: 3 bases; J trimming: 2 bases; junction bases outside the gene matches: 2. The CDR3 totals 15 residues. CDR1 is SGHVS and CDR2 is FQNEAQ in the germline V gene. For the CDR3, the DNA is TGTGCCAGCAGCTTCGGGACAGGGGGAAACTATGGCTACACCTTC. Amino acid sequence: CASSFGTGGNYGYTF.

The CDR3, as DNA: TGTGCCAGCAGGAGCGGGAGGGCCAAAGATACGCAGTATTTT. As protein: CASRSGRAKDTQYF. This sequence joins TRBV6-5 and TRBJ2-3; the match to TRBD2 covers 10 bases. V lost 6 bases to trimming and J lost 5 bases; unmatched junction nucleotides: 5. From germline, CDR1 is MNHEY and CDR2 SVGAGI. The CDR3 contains 14 residues.

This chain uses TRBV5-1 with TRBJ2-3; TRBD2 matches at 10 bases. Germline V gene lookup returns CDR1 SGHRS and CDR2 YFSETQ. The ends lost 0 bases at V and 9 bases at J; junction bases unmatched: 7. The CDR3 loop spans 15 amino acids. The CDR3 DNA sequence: TGCGCCAGCAGCTTGGGCAGGACTAGCGGAAGCACGCAGTATTTT. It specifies CASSLGRTSGSTQYF.

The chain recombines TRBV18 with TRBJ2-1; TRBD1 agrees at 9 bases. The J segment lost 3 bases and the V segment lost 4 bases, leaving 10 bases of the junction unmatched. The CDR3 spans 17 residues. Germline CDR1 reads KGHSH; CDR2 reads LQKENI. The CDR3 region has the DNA TGTGCCAGCTCACGACAGGGTAGACAGGGGGGCTACAATGAGCAGTTCTTC. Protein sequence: CASSRQGRQGGYNEQFF.

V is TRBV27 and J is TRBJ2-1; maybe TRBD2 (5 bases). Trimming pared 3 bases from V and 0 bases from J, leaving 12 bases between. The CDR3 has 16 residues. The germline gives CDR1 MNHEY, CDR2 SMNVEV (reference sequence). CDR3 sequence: CASSFRGESSYNEQFF. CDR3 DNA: TGTGCCAGCAGTTTCCGGGGTGAAAGCTCCTACAATGAGCAGTTCTTC.

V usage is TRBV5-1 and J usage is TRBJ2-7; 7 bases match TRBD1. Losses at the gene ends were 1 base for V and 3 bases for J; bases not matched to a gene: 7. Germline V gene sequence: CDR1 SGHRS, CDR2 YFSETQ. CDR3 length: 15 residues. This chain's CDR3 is CASSLRDSGGYEQYF. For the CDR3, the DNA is TGCGCCAGCAGCTTGCGGGACAGCGGAGGCTACGAGCAGTACTTC.

For the CDR3, the DNA is TGTGCCAGCAGCCCGGGAGGGAACACTGAAGCTTTCTTT. Its translation is CASSPGGNTEAFF. The chain is built from TRBV7-9 and TRBJ1-1; D remains unclear. The CDR3 has 13 residues. Germline loops: CDR1 SEHNR, CDR2 FQNEAQ (reference sequence). V dropped 5 bases and J dropped 1 base, with 8 bases sitting between them. The full variable domain, in which reference TRBV7-9 and TRBJ1-1 provide the parts outside the CDR3, is DTGVSQNPRHKITKRGQNVTFRCDPISEHNRLYWYRQTLGQGPEFLTYFQNEAQLEKSRLLSDRFSAERPKGSFSTLEIQRTEQGDSAMYLCASSPGGNTEAFFGQGTRLTVV.

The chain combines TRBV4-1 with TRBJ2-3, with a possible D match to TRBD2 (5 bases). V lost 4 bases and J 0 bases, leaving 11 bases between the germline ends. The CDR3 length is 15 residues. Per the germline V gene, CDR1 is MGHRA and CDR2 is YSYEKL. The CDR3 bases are TGCGCCAGCAGCCCTCTCGCGGGTAGCACAGATACGCAGTATTTT. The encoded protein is CASSPLAGSTDTQYF.

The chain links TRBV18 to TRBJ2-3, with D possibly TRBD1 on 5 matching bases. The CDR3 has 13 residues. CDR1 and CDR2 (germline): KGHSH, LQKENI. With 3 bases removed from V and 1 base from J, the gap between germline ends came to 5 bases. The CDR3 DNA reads TGTGCCAGCTCACCGACAGGCACAGATACGCAGTATTTT. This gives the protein CASSPTGTDTQYF.

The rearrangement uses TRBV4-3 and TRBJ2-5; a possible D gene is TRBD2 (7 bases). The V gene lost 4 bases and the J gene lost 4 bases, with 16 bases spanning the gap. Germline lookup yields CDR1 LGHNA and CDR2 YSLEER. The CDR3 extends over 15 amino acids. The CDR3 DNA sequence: TGCGCCAGCAGCCGGGGAGGGGGGTCGGGAGAGACCCAGTACTTC. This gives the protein CASSRGGGSGETQYF.

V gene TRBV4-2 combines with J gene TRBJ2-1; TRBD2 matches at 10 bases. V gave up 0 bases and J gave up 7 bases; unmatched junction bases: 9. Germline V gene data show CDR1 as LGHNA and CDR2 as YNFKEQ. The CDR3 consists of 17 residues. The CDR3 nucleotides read TGTGCCAGCAGCCAAGATAGAAGTCTAGCGGGAGTTAATGAGCAGTTCTTC. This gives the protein CASSQDRSLAGVNEQFF.

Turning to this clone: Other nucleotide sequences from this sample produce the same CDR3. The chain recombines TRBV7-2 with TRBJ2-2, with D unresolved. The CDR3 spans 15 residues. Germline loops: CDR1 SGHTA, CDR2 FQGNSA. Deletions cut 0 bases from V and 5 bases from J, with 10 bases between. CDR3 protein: CASSLALGVTGELFF. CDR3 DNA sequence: TGTGCCAGCAGCTTAGCTTTGGGCGTAACCGGGGAGCTGTTTTTT. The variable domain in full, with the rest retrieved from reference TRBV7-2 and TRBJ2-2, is GAGVSQSPSNKVTEKGKDVELRCDPISGHTALYWYRQSLGQGLEFLIYFQGNSAPDKSGLPSDRFSAERTGGSVSTLTIQRTQQEDSAVYLCASSLALGVTGELFFGEGSRLTVL.

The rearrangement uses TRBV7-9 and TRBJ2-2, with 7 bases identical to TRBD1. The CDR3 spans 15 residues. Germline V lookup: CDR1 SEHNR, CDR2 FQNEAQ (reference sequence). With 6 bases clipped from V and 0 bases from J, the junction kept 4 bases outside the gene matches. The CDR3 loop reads CASSPGQSNTGELFF. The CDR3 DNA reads TGTGCCAGCAGTCCGGGACAGTCGAACACCGGGGAGCTGTTTTTT.